These T cell receptor beta chains were read from a single sample in a study of blood T cell repertoires in COVID-19. The method was immunoSEQ multiplex PCR; TCRdb's version includes in-frame clones alone and lacks a portion of them. This table holds roughly 170,000 clones, roughly 70% found once. The sequenced sample consisted of peripheral blood. These receptor sequences come from a woman aged 80 or over with acute or convalescent COVID-19. Both conserved end residues are part of each CDR3. Fields, in order: V gene, clone size, D gene, J gene, CDR3 DNA, CDR3 protein. A D gene is named only where the DNA matches it firmly. The listing skips clone size in some rows; elsewhere it reads once, few, many or a size class.

TRBV7-8,-,TRBD1,TRBJ2-7,TGTGCCAGCAGCCCCGGGACAGGGGGATCCTACGAGCAGTACTTC,CASSPGTGGSYEQYF
TRBV7-8,-,TRBD1,TRBJ1-5,TGTGCCAGCAGCTTCCGACAGGGAGGCTTTAGCAATCAGCCCCAGCATTTT,CASSFRQGGFSNQPQHF
TRBV28,-,-,TRBJ1-3,TGTGCCAGCAGTTTTCGGTATTCGGGAAACACCATATATTTT,CASSFRYSGNTIYF
TRBV7-8,once,TRBD2,TRBJ2-1,TGTGCCAGCAGCTCAACATGGACTAGCGGGGACTACAATGAGCAGTTCTTC,CASSSTWTSGDYNEQFF
TRBV18,few,TRBD2,TRBJ2-2,TGTGCCAGCTCACCTTGGACTAGCGGGGAGCTGTTTTTT,CASSPWTSGELFF
TRBV6-1,-,-,TRBJ1-2,TGTGCCAGCAGTTCCCCTCGGGGTACTAACTATGGCTACACCTTC,CASSSPRGTNYGYTF
TRBV14,few,-,TRBJ2-1,TGTGCCAGCAGCTGGGCGGGGTACAATGAGCAGTTCTTC,CASSWAGYNEQFF
TRBV6-5,-,TRBD1,TRBJ2-7,TGTGCCAGCAGTTACGACCGGGACAGCCACTACGAGCAGTACTTC,CASSYDRDSHYEQYF
TRBV19,once,-,TRBJ1-5,TGTGCCAGCCGGCTGGGAGCATATAGCAATCAGCCCCAGCATTTT,CASRLGAYSNQPQHF
TRBV29-1,few,TRBD1,TRBJ1-2,TGCAGCGCTCCCCTCAATATACAGGGGGATCGTAACTATGGCTACACCTTC,CSAPLNIQGDRNYGYTF
TRBV27,-,TRBD2,TRBJ2-2,TGTGCCAGCAGCGAAACGACTAGCGGAAACACCGGGGAGCTGTTTTTT,CASSETTSGNTGELFF
TRBV4-1,-,-,TRBJ1-4,TGCGCCAGCAGCCAAGGGGGGGAGACTAATGAAAAACTGTTTTTT,CASSQGGETNEKLFF
TRBV5-6,-,-,TRBJ1-2,TGTGCCAGCAGCTTGGCAACCGGGGTTGGCTATGGCTACACCTTC,CASSLATGVGYGYTF
TRBV28,-,-,TRBJ2-5,TGTGCCAGCATAGGCGCCCCCAGGGAGACCCAGTACTTC,CASIGAPRETQYF
TRBV18,few,TRBD1,TRBJ2-7,TGTGCCAGCTCCCAGGCGCCAGGGGGCTACGAGCAGTACTTC,CASSQAPGGYEQYF